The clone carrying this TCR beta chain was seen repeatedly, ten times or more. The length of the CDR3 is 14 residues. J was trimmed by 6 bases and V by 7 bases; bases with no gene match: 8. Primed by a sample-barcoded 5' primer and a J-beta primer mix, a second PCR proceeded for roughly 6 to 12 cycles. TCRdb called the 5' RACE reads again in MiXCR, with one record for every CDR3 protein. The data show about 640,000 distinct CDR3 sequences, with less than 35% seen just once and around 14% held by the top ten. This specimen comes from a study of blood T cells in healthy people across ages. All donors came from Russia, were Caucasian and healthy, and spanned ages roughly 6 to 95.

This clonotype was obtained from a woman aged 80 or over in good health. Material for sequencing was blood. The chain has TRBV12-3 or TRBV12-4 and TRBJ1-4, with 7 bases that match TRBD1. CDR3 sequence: CASNDRATDEKLFF. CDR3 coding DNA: TGTGCCAGCAACGACAGGGCCACCGATGAAAAACTGTTTTTT.